This entry lists 3 T cell receptor beta chains sequenced from one sample in a study of blood T cells in healthy people across ages. The authors ran a second PCR of about 6 to 11 cycles using a sample-barcoded 5' primer and a J-beta primer mix. TCRdb re-called the 5' RACE reads through MiXCR, storing one row per CDR3 protein. The profile covers 1.5 million to 2 million distinct CDR3 sequences, with 30% to 35% appearing a single time and about 11% taken by the ten largest. The sample was blood. The source of these receptors is a woman in her twenties or thirties in good health.

To note about this clonotype: One junction end disagrees with the germline gene, perhaps due to a read error. The chain is built from TRBV27 and TRBJ2-3, with D possibly being TRBD1 or TRBD2 (5 bases each). CDR1 is MNHEY, CDR2 SMNVEV, per germline (reference sequence). The CDR3 contains 14 residues. This chain's CDR3 is CAGSFEGLGDTQYF. Here the CDR3 DNA reads TGTGCCGGCAGTTTCGAGGGGCTTGGGGATACGCAGTATTTT.

The chain is built from TRBV21-1 and TRBJ2-7; TRBD1 is taken as the D call from the table, unchecked against the DNA. TRBV21-1 is annotated as a pseudogene. The CDR3 is made up of 16 amino acids. The CDR3 sequence is CASTIEIQGSHYEQYF. CDR3 nucleotide sequence: TGTGCCAGCACCATTGAGATACAGGGATCCCACTACGAGCAGTACTTC.

This clonotype was detected only a few times. V usage is TRBV11-2 and J usage is TRBJ2-5; D remains ambiguous. The CDR3 is made up of 14 amino acids. Trimming cost V 5 bases and J 1 base, with 11 bases left between them. CDR1 and CDR2 (germline): SGHAT, FQNNGV. CDR3 sequence: CASSDQGSQETQYF. CDR3 in DNA: TGTGCCAGCAGCGACCAAGGGTCCCAAGAGACCCAGTACTTC.